This TCR beta chain was profiled in a study of blood T cell repertoires in COVID-19. Study-wide background: COVID-19 samples collected from the United States, Italy and Spain covered acute and convalescent phases. PBMCs, B-cell-depleted T cells, or T cells provided the cDNA or gDNA that made up the material.

Seattle-derived patients entered the study during active infection and were followed longitudinally. Methods used by the authors: The assay estimated nucleated cells by amplifying reference gene primers. The table came from immunoSEQ multiplex PCR; TCRdb's copy has only in-frame clones and leaves some out. That table gives V, J and clone size, and the DNA gave D and trimming. This sample has 250,000 to 300,000 clones, with under 90% found just once. This clone was seen just once. The CDR3 is 16 residues long. Germline V gives CDR1 LNHNV, CDR2 YYDKDF (reference sequence). Trimming at V came to 3 bases and at J to 4 bases, leaving 8 bases not matched to a gene.

The clonotype originates from a woman aged 25 to 39 with COVID-19, enrolled during active disease. The sequenced sample was peripheral blood. This chain joins TRBV15 and TRBJ1-3, with 8 positions matching TRBD1. The CDR3 nucleotides read TGTGCCACCAGCAGGGAACAGGGGGTGACGGGAAACACCATATATTTT. Encoded protein: CATSREQGVTGNTIYF.